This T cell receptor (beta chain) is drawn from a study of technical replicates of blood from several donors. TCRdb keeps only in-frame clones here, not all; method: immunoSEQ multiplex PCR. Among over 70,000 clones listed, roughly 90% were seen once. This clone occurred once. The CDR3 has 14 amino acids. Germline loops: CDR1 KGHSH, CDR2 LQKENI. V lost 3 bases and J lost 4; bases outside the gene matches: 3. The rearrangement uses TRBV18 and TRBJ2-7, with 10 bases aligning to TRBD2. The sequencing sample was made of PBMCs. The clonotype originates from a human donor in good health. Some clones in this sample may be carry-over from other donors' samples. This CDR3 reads CASSPGLATYEQYF. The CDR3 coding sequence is TGTGCCAGCTCACCGGGACTAGCGACGTACGAGCAGTACTTC.